This T cell receptor (beta chain) was documented in a study of T cell responses to AZD1222 COVID-19 vaccine. The study's findings and limits: Sampling captured repertoires only after the peak T cell response. Baseline testing showed seropositivity in only 6 or 7 AZD1222 recipients.

Note on this clone: Antigen unknown.

Germline loops: CDR1 SGHNT, CDR2 YENEEA. V gave up 5 bases and J gave up 2 bases, with 12 bases separating them. The CDR3 covers 14 residues. Sequencing used immunoSEQ multiplex PCR; TCRdb keeps in-frame clones, though not all of them. The sample lists approximately 100,000 clones; roughly 84% were seen once. The sequencing here drew on peripheral blood, taken on day 0 of AZD1222 vaccination. This TCR was recovered from an adult in good health. The chain carries TRBV11-3 and TRBJ2-5; D is undetermined. Here the CDR3 reads CASSRDGHQETQYF. Written as DNA, the CDR3 is TGTGCCAGCAGCAGAGACGGCCATCAAGAGACCCAGTACTTC.